A selection of T cell receptor beta chains follows, all from one sample in a study of shared clonotypes between healthy human individuals. The method was immunoSEQ multiplex PCR; TCRdb's version includes in-frame clones alone and lacks a portion of them. The sample holds about 300,000 clones, around 67% seen once. Sequenced input: memory CD4+ T cells sorted from blood. The receptors were gathered from a man aged 30-40 years in good health. CDR3s include the opening cysteine and the closing phenylalanine or tryptophan. The D gene is left open where the match is weak. Clone sizes are given selectively: once, few, many, or a class where the clone is expanded.

D gene	clone size	V gene	J gene	CDR3 protein	CDR3 DNA
NA	few	TRBV15	TRBJ1-4	CATSRVRLRNEKLFF	TGTGCCACCAGCAGAGTACGACTGCGGAATGAAAAACTGTTTTTT
NA	NA	TRBV2	TRBJ2-5	CASSELPNAGSGGAGPRSRETQYF	TGTGCCAGCAGTGAACTTCCAAACGCCGGGTCCGGAGGAGCGGGCCCACGGAGTCGCGAGACCCAGTACTTC
TRBD1	NA	TRBV18	TRBJ2-7	CASSLYRDSYEQYF	TGTGCCAGCTCACTCTACCGGGACAGCTACGAGCAGTACTTC
TRBD1	NA	TRBV28	TRBJ1-2	CASSQGGWYGYTF	TGTGCCAGCAGCCAAGGGGGCTGGTATGGCTACACCTTC
TRBD2	NA	TRBV19	TRBJ2-3	CASSVIAGAGDTQYF	TGTGCCAGTAGTGTTATAGCGGGAGCTGGGGATACGCAGTATTTT
TRBD2	NA	TRBV27	TRBJ2-1	CASRGASGFQREQFF	TGTGCCAGCAGAGGGGCTAGCGGATTCCAAAGGGAGCAGTTCTTC
TRBD2	NA	TRBV6-8	TRBJ2-1	CATSLGGGRTRNRSYNEQFF	TGTGCCACCTCTCTCGGGGGGGGGAGAACGCGCAATAGATCCTACAATGAGCAGTTCTTC
TRBD1	NA	TRBV7-2	TRBJ2-7	CASSVAAGQAYEQYF	TGTGCCAGCAGCGTCGCGGCCGGACAGGCCTACGAGCAGTACTTC
TRBD1	NA	TRBV4-3	TRBJ2-2	CASSPQSGQAGELFF	TGCGCCAGCAGCCCACAATCCGGACAGGCCGGGGAGCTGTTTTTT
TRBD2	NA	TRBV28	TRBJ2-5	CASSLSGRETQYF	TGTGCCAGCAGCTTGAGCGGGAGGGAGACCCAGTACTTC
TRBD2	many	TRBV29-1	TRBJ2-7	CSVRASGSWEQYF	TGCAGCGTTAGGGCTAGCGGGAGTTGGGAGCAGTACTTC
NA	NA	TRBV28	TRBJ2-2	CASRTMAGELFF	TGTGCCAGCAGGACGATGGCTGGGGAGCTGTTTTTT
NA	NA	TRBV7-2	TRBJ2-1	CASSTDREPYNEQFF	TGTGCCAGCAGCACGGACCGGGAACCCTACAATGAGCAGTTCTTC
TRBD2	NA	TRBV18	TRBJ2-1	CASSPEQLAGTNSYNEQFF	TGTGCCAGCTCACCGGAACAACTAGCGGGAACGAACTCCTACAATGAGCAGTTCTTC
TRBD1	NA	TRBV5-8	TRBJ2-1	CASSLAGTGKDNEQFF	TGTGCCAGCAGCTTGGCCGGGACAGGGAAAGACAATGAGCAGTTCTTC
NA	NA	TRBV9	TRBJ2-7	CASSVLADTYEQYF	TGTGCCAGCAGCGTCTTAGCGGATACCTACGAGCAGTACTTC
NA	NA	TRBV5-1	TRBJ2-5	CASSSRQGILETQYF	TGCGCCAGCAGCTCACGGCAGGGGATTTTGGAGACCCAGTACTTC
NA	NA	TRBV2	TRBJ2-2	CASGGDGGELFF	TGTGCCAGCGGTGGAGATGGCGGGGAGCTGTTTTTT
TRBD2	NA	TRBV15	TRBJ2-1	CATSRGGGYNEQFF	TGTGCCACCAGCAGAGGGGGAGGGTACAATGAGCAGTTCTTC
TRBD2	NA	TRBV5-6	TRBJ2-1	CASSFGLAGGGNEQFF	TGTGCCAGCAGCTTCGGACTAGCGGGAGGGGGCAATGAGCAGTTCTTC
TRBD2	NA	TRBV5-1	TRBJ2-6	CASSFLAGAGGANVLTF	TGCGCCAGCAGCTTTTTAGCGGGAGCTGGAGGGGCCAACGTCCTGACTTTC
NA	NA	TRBV4-1	TRBJ1-5	CASSQEGVINQPQHF	TGCGCCAGCAGCCAAGAGGGGGTAATAAATCAGCCCCAGCATTTT
NA	few	TRBV5-1	TRBJ2-3	CASSPRGAPGTDTQYF	TGCGCCAGCAGCCCACGGGGAGCGCCAGGGACAGATACGCAGTATTTT
NA	many	TRBV6-1	TRBJ1-5	CASSDQGRQQPQHF	TGTGCCAGCAGTGATCAGGGTAGGCAACAGCCCCAGCATTTT
TRBD1	NA	TRBV6-1	TRBJ2-1	CASRDGDRGPQFF	TGTGCCAGCAGGGACGGGGACAGGGGGCCGCAGTTCTTC
NA	few	TRBV5-4	TRBJ2-5	CASSLERLQETQYF	TGTGCCAGCAGCTTGGAACGTCTACAAGAGACCCAGTACTTC
NA	NA	TRBV6-5	TRBJ2-2	CASSNQKLGELFF	TGTGCCAGCAGTAATCAGAAACTCGGGGAGCTGTTTTTT
NA	NA	TRBV19	TRBJ1-1	CASSPRQGYPEAFF	TGTGCCAGTAGTCCTCGGCAGGGATACCCTGAAGCTTTCTTT
TRBD2	NA	TRBV15	TRBJ2-7	CATSRDTAGEFSYEQYF	TGTGCCACCAGCAGAGATACCGCGGGGGAGTTCTCCTACGAGCAGTACTTC
NA	NA	TRBV9	TRBJ2-3	CASSVDPIPDTQYF	TGTGCCAGCAGCGTAGATCCCATCCCAGATACGCAGTATTTT
TRBD2	NA	TRBV5-1	TRBJ2-7	CASSPRGREGISYEQYF	TGCGCCAGCAGCCCCCGAGGGCGGGAGGGCATCTCCTACGAGCAGTACTTC
NA	NA	TRBV4-2	TRBJ2-7	CASSLSSYEQYF	TGTGCCAGCAGCCTATCCTCCTACGAGCAGTACTTC
NA	few	TRBV22-1	TRBJ2-7	CPGSTPWKSYEQYF	TGTCCTGGGAGCACGCCTTGGAAGAGCTACGAGCAGTACTTC
TRBD1	few	TRBV20-1	TRBJ1-1	CGAQGAGKAFF	TGCGGTGCTCAGGGGGCGGGAAAAGCTTTCTTT
NA	NA	TRBV5-6	TRBJ1-1	CASSLDPEEAFF	TGTGCCAGCAGCTTGGACCCAGAGGAAGCTTTCTTT
NA	NA	TRBV10-1	TRBJ1-4	CASRGKVLVLRCEKLFF	TGCGCCAGCAGAGGGAAGGTTCTGGTTCTTCGTTGTGAAAAACTGTTTTTT